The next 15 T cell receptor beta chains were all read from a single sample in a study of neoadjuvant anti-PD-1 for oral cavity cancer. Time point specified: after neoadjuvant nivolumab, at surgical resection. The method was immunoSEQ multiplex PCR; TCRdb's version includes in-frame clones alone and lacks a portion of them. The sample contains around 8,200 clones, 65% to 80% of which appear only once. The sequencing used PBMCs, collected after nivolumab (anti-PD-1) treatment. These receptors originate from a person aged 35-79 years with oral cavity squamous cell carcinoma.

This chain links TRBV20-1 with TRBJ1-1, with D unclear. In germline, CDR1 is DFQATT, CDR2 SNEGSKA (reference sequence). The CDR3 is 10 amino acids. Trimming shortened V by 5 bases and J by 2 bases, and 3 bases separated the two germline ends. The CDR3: CSAFNTEAFF. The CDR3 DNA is TGCAGTGCTTTTAACACTGAAGCTTTCTTT.

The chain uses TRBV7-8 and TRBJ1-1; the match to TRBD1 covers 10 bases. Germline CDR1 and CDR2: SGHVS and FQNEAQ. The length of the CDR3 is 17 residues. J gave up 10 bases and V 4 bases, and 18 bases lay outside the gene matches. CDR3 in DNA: TGTGCCAGCAGCTCGAGACAGGGGGCGAACTCCCCACTGGGAGCTTTCTTT. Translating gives CASSSRQGANSPLGAFF.

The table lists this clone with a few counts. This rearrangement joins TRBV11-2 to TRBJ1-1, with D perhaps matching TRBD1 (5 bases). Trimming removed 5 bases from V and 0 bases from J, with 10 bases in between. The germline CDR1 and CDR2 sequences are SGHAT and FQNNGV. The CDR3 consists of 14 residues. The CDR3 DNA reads TGTGCCAGCAGCCTGGGGGGGGTGAACACTGAAGCTTTCTTT. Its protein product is CASSLGGVNTEAFF.

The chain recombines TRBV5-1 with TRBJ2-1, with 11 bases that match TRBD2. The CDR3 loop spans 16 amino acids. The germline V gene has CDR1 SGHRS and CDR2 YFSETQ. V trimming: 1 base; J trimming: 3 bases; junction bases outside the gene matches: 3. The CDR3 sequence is CASSLSGTSGYNEQFF. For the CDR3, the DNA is TGCGCCAGCAGCTTGTCCGGGACTAGCGGCTACAATGAGCAGTTCTTC.

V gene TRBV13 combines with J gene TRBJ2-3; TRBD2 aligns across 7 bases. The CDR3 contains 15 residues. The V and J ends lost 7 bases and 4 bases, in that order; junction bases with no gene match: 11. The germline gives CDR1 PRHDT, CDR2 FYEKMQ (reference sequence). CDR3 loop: CASTSDSRGADTQYF. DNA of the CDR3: TGTGCCAGCACTTCGGACTCCCGGGGGGCAGATACGCAGTATTTT. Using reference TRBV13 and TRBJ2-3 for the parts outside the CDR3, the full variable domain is AAGVIQSPRHLIKEKRETATLKCYPIPRHDTVYWYQQGPGQDPQFLISFYEKMQSDKGSIPDRFSAQQFSDYHSELNMSSLELGDSALYFCASTSDSRGADTQYFGPGTRLTVL.

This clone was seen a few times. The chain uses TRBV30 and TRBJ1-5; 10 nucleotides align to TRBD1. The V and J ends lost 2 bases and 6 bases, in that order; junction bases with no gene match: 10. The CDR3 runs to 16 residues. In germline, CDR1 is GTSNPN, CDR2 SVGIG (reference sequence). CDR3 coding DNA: TGTGCCTGGAGTACCCTTGGACAGGGGGATCGTCAGCCCCAGCATTTT. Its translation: CAWSTLGQGDRQPQHF.

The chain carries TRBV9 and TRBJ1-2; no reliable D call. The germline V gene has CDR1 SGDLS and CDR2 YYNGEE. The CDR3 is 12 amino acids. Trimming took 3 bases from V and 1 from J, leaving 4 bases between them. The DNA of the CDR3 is TGTGCCAGCAGCGAATTTAACTATGGCTACACCTTC. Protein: CASSEFNYGYTF.

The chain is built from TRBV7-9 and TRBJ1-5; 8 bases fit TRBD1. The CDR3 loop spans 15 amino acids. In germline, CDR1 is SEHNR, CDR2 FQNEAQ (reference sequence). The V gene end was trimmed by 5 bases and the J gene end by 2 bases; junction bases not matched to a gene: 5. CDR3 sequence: CASSTQGAGNQPQHF. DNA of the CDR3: TGTGCCAGCAGCACCCAGGGGGCGGGCAATCAGCCCCAGCATTTT.

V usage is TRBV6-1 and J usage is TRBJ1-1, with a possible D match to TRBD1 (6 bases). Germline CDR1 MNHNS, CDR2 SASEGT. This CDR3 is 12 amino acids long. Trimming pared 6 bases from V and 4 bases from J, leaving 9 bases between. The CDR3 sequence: CASRKQGTEAFF. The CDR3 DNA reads TGTGCCAGCAGGAAACAGGGCACTGAAGCTTTCTTT.

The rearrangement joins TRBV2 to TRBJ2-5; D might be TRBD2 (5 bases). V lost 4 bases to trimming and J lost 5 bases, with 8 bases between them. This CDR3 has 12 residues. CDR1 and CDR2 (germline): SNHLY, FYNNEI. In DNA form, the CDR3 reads TGTGCCAGCAGTGTGGACTGGGAGACCCAGTACTTC. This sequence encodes CASSVDWETQYF.

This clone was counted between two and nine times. The CDR3 loop reads CASSQVRSAGTAFF. For the CDR3, the DNA is TGCGCCAGCAGCCAAGTTAGATCAGCAGGGACAGCTTTCTTT. This chain uses TRBV4-3 with TRBJ1-1; TRBD1 might be the D (5 bases). The V gene's germline CDR1 is LGHNA and CDR2 YSLEER. Trimming cost V 1 base and J 10 bases, with 16 bases left between them. The CDR3 spans 14 residues.

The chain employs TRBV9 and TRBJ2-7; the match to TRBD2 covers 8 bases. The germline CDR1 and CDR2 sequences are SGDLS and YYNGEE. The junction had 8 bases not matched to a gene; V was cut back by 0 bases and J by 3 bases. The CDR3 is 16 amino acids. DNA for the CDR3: TGTGCCAGCAGCGTAGGGCTCAGCGGGGGAGTCTACGAGCAGTACTTC. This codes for CASSVGLSGGVYEQYF.

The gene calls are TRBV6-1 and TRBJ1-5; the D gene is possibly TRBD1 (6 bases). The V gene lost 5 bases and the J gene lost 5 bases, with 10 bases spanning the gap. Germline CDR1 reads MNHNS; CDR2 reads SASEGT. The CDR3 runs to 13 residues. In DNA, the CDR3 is TGTGCCAGCAGTCCCAGGGGAGATCAGCCCCAGCATTTT. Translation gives CASSPRGDQPQHF.

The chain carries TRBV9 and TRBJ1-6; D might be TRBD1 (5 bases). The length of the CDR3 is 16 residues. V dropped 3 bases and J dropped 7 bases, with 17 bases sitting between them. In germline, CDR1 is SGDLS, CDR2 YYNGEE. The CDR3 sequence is CASSGRLDRQNSPLHF. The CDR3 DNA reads TGTGCCAGCAGCGGACGCCTCGACAGACAGAATTCACCCCTCCACTTT.

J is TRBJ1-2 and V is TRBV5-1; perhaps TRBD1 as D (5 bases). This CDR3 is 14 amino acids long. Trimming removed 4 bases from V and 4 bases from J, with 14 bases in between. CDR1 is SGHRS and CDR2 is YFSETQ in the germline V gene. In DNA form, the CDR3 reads TGCGCCAGCAGCCCCATCGTCGGGGCCTATGGCTACACCTTC. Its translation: CASSPIVGAYGYTF.